These 21 T cell receptor beta chains were sequenced from one sample in a study of brain T cells in children with intractable seizures. Sequencing used immunoSEQ multiplex PCR; TCRdb keeps in-frame clones, though not all of them. The table records about 80,000 clones, about 93% of them present only once. The sequencing here drew on peripheral blood, taken at surgery. The receptors originated from a girl aged 2 to 10 with Rasmussen encephalitis and intractable seizures.

The genes are TRBV3-1 (or the pseudogene TRBV3-2) and TRBJ2-5, with D possibly TRBD2 on 6 matching bases. The CDR3 is 13 amino acids. V was trimmed by 4 bases and J by 1 base, leaving 7 bases between them. The germline V gene encodes CDR1 LGHDT and CDR2 YNNKEL (reference sequence). CDR3 residues: CASSRGAQETQYF. CDR3 bases: TGTGCCAGCAGCCGCGGGGCCCAAGAGACCCAGTACTTC.

This chain links TRBV27 with TRBJ1-2, with TRBD1 identical over 9 bases. Unmatched junction bases numbered 5, after V lost 5 bases and J lost 10 bases. Germline CDR1 and CDR2: MNHEY and SMNVEV (reference sequence). The CDR3 loop spans 12 amino acids. The CDR3 DNA reads TGTGCCAGCAGTCACAAACAGGGGGCCTACACCTTC. This sequence encodes CASSHKQGAYTF.

A note on this clone: One end of the junction fails to match germline, which may point to a read error. The CDR3 coding sequence is TGTACCAGCAGCGCAGGGGGACAGCTCTACGAGCAGTACTTC. Translation gives CTSSAGGQLYEQYF. The V call is TRBV5-4, the J call TRBJ2-7, with 7 bases that match TRBD1. CDR3 length: 14 residues. Germline assignment: CDR1 SGHNT and CDR2 YYREEE (reference sequence).

The chain has TRBV5-4 and TRBJ2-7; D may be TRBD2 (5 bases). Germline CDR1 and CDR2: SGHNT and YYREEE (reference sequence). The CDR3 contains 16 residues. V was shortened by 4 bases and J by 0 bases, with 17 bases between the two germline ends. CDR3 loop: CASSPSTGSPSYEQYF. In DNA, the CDR3 is TGTGCCAGCAGCCCTTCGACTGGGAGTCCCTCCTACGAGCAGTACTTC.

This chain links TRBV28 with TRBJ2-1; D is uncertain. Germline values: CDR1 MDHEN, CDR2 SYDVKM. CDR3 length equals 16 residues. With 7 bases removed from V and 3 bases from J, the gap between germline ends came to 19 bases. The CDR3 nucleotides are TGTGCCAGCACCCCCTCAATTGACTCACGCTACAATGAGCAGTTCTTC. Encoded protein: CASTPSIDSRYNEQFF.

The chain is built from TRBV7-9 and TRBJ1-4, with D tentatively TRBD1 (5 bases). Between the trimmed V and J ends, which lost 5 bases and 8 bases, there was a span of 9 bases. The germline V gene encodes CDR1 SEHNR and CDR2 FQNEAQ (reference sequence). The CDR3 loop spans 12 amino acids. The CDR3 reads CASSPGGEKLFF. The CDR3 bases are TGTGCCAGCAGCCCGGGGGGGGAAAAACTGTTTTTT.

The chain couples TRBV4-2 to TRBJ2-6; no clear D gene. This CDR3 is built from 14 residues. CDR1 is LGHNA and CDR2 is YNFKEQ in the germline V gene. V shed 4 bases and J shed 0 bases, with 4 bases lying between them. The CDR3 here is CASSRISGANVLTF. In DNA form, the CDR3 reads TGTGCCAGCAGCCGCATCTCTGGGGCCAACGTCCTGACTTTC.

V is TRBV9 and J is TRBJ2-7; no reliable D call. V lost 0 bases and J lost 5, with 21 bases in between. This CDR3 spans 17 amino acids. The germline CDR1 and CDR2 sequences are SGDLS and YYNGEE. CDR3: CASSVEADNFFYDEQYF. CDR3 nucleotide sequence: TGTGCCAGCAGCGTAGAGGCAGACAACTTTTTTTACGACGAGCAGTACTTC.

The chain combines TRBV4-2 with TRBJ2-1; 10 nucleotides align to TRBD2. Per germline, CDR1 LGHNA and CDR2 YNFKEQ. The length of the CDR3 is 18 residues. J lost 3 bases, V lost 0 bases, and 8 bases had no gene match. CDR3 bases: TGTGCCAGCAGCCAAGACCAGACTAGCGGGTCGATCTACAATGAGCAGTTCTTC. As protein: CASSQDQTSGSIYNEQFF.

V and J are TRBV29-1 and TRBJ2-1; 8 positions match TRBD1. The V segment lost 2 bases and the J segment 7 bases; nucleotides outside the gene matches: 13. This CDR3 is 16 amino acids long. Germline V lookup: CDR1 SQVTM, CDR2 ANQGSEA. The CDR3 coding sequence is TGCAGCGTTGAACCGGCAGGGGGCTTAATGGGGAATGAGCAGTTCTTC. Amino acid sequence: CSVEPAGGLMGNEQFF.

Regarding this clone: Other DNA sequences within the sample encode an identical CDR3. This chain uses TRBV30 with TRBJ1-3; D is unclear. The germline V gene encodes CDR1 GTSNPN and CDR2 SVGIG (reference sequence). V was pared by 0 bases and J by 1 base, with 4 bases between. The CDR3 length is 13 residues. The CDR3 nucleotides are TGTGCCTGGAGTGTTGCTTCTGGAAACACCATATATTTT. Translation: CAWSVASGNTIYF.

This chain uses TRBV7-3 with TRBJ1-1; the D gene is possibly TRBD1 (6 bases). Trimming removed 3 bases at V and 1 base at J, with 9 bases between. The CDR3 contains 14 residues. Germline CDR1 SGHTA, CDR2 FQGTGA. The CDR3 DNA is TGTGCCAGCAGCTTCGCAGGGGCGAACACTGAAGCTTTCTTT. It translates to CASSFAGANTEAFF.

The chain recombines TRBV25-1 with TRBJ1-2, with D unresolved. The V end was cut by 3 bases, the J end by 4 bases, with 15 bases between. Germline V gives CDR1 MGHDK, CDR2 SYGVNS. This CDR3 comprises 15 residues. CDR3 protein: CASSEAGTEIYGYTF. The CDR3 nucleotides read TGTGCCAGCAGTGAGGCAGGCACAGAGATCTATGGCTACACCTTC.

This clone was found once. The gene calls are TRBV6-5 and TRBJ1-5, with a tentative D call TRBD1 (5 bases). Trimming removed 6 bases at V and 11 bases at J, with 20 bases between. CDR3 size: 14 residues. Germline CDR1 reads MNHEY; CDR2 reads SVGAGI. The chain's CDR3 is CASRDFRRVGAQHF. The DNA for the CDR3 is TGTGCCAGCAGGGACTTCCGCAGGGTCGGGGCCCAGCATTTT.

This rearrangement joins TRBV10-1 to TRBJ2-3; D is uncertain. CDR3 length: 12 amino acids. Trimming took 5 bases from V and 6 from J, leaving 9 bases between them. In germline, CDR1 is WNHNN, CDR2 SYGVQD (reference sequence). The CDR3, as DNA: TGCGCCAGCAGTCCGAATGCGGATACGCAGTATTTT. Protein sequence: CASSPNADTQYF.

The rearrangement joins TRBV7-9 to TRBJ2-5, with D perhaps TRBD1 (5 bases). The germline V gene has CDR1 SEHNR and CDR2 FQNEAQ (reference sequence). V lost 4 bases, J lost 0 bases, and 15 bases lay in between. This CDR3 is built from 16 residues. The CDR3 here is CASSWGDGQDQETQYF. In DNA, the CDR3 is TGTGCCAGCAGCTGGGGCGACGGACAAGACCAAGAGACCCAGTACTTC.

V usage is TRBV6-5 and J usage is TRBJ1-6; the D gene is possibly TRBD1 (5 bases). V shed 7 bases and J shed 9 bases, with 13 bases lying between them. The CDR3 spans 13 residues. The germline gives CDR1 MNHEY, CDR2 SVGAGI. The CDR3 reads CASIGQGGSPLHF. DNA for the CDR3: TGTGCCAGCATTGGCCAGGGCGGTTCACCCCTCCACTTT.

The chain couples TRBV2 to TRBJ2-7, with TRBD2 identical over 13 bases. V trimming: 4 bases; J trimming: 7 bases; junction bases outside the gene matches: 7. The CDR3 has 15 amino acids. Germline assignment: CDR1 SNHLY and CDR2 FYNNEI. CDR3 sequence: CASSVVRLAGGEQYF. CDR3 nucleotide sequence: TGTGCCAGCAGTGTTGTGAGACTAGCGGGGGGTGAGCAGTACTTC.

The V and J genes are TRBV6-5 and TRBJ1-1; D is unresolved. This CDR3 has 13 residues. With 5 bases removed from V and 5 bases from J, the gap between germline ends came to 12 bases. Germline assignment: CDR1 MNHEY and CDR2 SVGAGI. The CDR3 DNA sequence: TGTGCCAGCAGTAGGGAATGGTGGACTGAAGCTTTCTTT. Residues: CASSREWWTEAFF.

This chain connects TRBV5-1 to TRBJ1-5; D unresolved. The CDR3 runs 15 residues. Per the germline V gene, CDR1 is SGHRS and CDR2 is YFSETQ. V was shortened by 0 bases and J by 7 bases, with 14 bases between the two germline ends. In DNA form, the CDR3 reads TGCGCCAGCAGCTTGGTGGCAGGTGGCCAGCAGCCCCAGCATTTT. Translation: CASSLVAGGQQPQHF.

The chain joins TRBV2 to TRBJ1-1, with D unresolved. V was shortened by 1 base and J by 5 bases, with 14 bases between the two germline ends. The CDR3 spans 15 residues. Germline CDR1 is SNHLY and CDR2 is FYNNEI. In nucleotides, the CDR3 is TGTGCCAGCAGTGAAGGGAGGGTGGGTAGGACTGAAGCTTTCTTT. Translated, it gives CASSEGRVGRTEAFF.